This T cell receptor (beta chain) came from a study of T cell repertoires in cytomegalovirus infection. Study context: Well-studied HLA-B-restricted epitopes and recently identified HLA-C-restricted epitopes of CMV were both used in the study. It was the public TCR beta signatures that indicated both CMV infection and matching HLA type.

Study findings and constraints: HLA-C-restricted, CMV-specific TCR beta clonotypes were dominant ex vivo. Identification of carriers of CMV plus the relevant HLA was performed using cumulative public TCR beta family frequency.

A few counts support this clonotype. Its antigen remains unknown. Germline V gives CDR1 MNHEY, CDR2 SMNVEV (reference sequence). Between the trimmed V and J ends, which lost 4 bases and 9 bases, there was a span of 13 bases. The CDR3 is 14 amino acids. TCRdb used MiXCR to reprocess the reads, holding one entry per CDR3 protein. The sample includes about 52,000 distinct CDR3 sequences, about 20% seen only once; the top ten take 80%. The V gene is TRBV27, the J gene TRBJ1-6; D uncertain. The sequencing used CD8+ T cells from cultured PBMCs, collected from culture after CMV antigen stimulation. This TCR came from a human donor in good health (CMV status not recorded). Some clones in this sample may be carry-over from other donors' samples. CDR3 in amino acids: CASSYAPTSSPLHF. The DNA for the CDR3 is TGTGCCAGCAGTTATGCCCCGACCTCTTCACCCCTCCACTTT.